These T cell receptor beta chains were read from a single sample in a study of CD8 T cells in ankylosing spondylitis. TCRdb reprocessed the 5' RACE reads via MiXCR and lists one record per CDR3 protein. The table records around 23,000 distinct CDR3 sequences, about a sixth of them present only once. Material for sequencing was blood. The receptors derive from a male donor with ankylosing spondylitis or in good health (not recorded which). CDR3s include the opening cysteine and the closing phenylalanine or tryptophan. A D gene is named only where the DNA matches it firmly. Not all rows give a size; the values are once, few, many and, for expanded clones, a class.

d_call j_call v_call clone_size cdr3_nt cdr3_aa
- TRBJ1-2 TRBV18 few TGTGCCAGCTCACCGGCAGGGGTAGACGGCTACACCTTC CASSPAGVDGYTF
- TRBJ2-5 TRBV12-3/TRBV12-4 - TGTGCCAGCAGCATCCAAGAGACCCAGTACTTC CASSIQETQYF
- TRBJ1-1 TRBV20-1 medium-sized TGCAGTGCTACCACAGGGTTTACTGAAGCTTTCTTT CSATTGFTEAFF
TRBD2 TRBJ2-2 TRBV9 - TGTACCAGCAGCGCCGGACTAGCGGGGTGGGCCGGGGAGCTGTTTTTT CTSSAGLAGWAGELFF
- TRBJ2-3 TRBV20-1 many TGCAGTGCTAGGGGGAGCGGCTATAGCACAGATACGCAGTATTTT CSARGSGYSTDTQYF
TRBD1 TRBJ2-1 TRBV24-1 - TGTGCCACCAGTGATAGGGACAGGGTCGGTGAGCAGTTCTTC CATSDRDRVGEQFF
- TRBJ2-5 TRBV7-2 many TGTGCCAGCAGCTTACCTAGCAGGGAGACCCAGTACTTC CASSLPSRETQYF
- TRBJ1-2 TRBV7-2 - TGTGCCAGCAGCTCGACCGAAGCACCACTCTATGGCTACACCTTC CASSSTEAPLYGYTF
TRBD2 TRBJ2-2 TRBV6-6 - TGTGCCAGCAGCGCCCGGGCTAGCGGGAGGTATACCGGGGAGCTGTTTTTT CASSARASGRYTGELFF
- TRBJ1-1 TRBV5-1 many TGCGCCAGCAGCTCTGGGTCCAGGGTCATGAACACTGAAGCTTTCTTT CASSSGSRVMNTEAFF
- TRBJ2-1 TRBV28 few TGTGCCAGTACAGAGGGGCAGGCCTACAATGAGCAGTTCTTC CASTEGQAYNEQFF
- TRBJ2-5 TRBV28 many TGTGCCAGCAGCGTTCTAGCCCTCCAAGAGACCCAGTACTTC CASSVLALQETQYF
TRBD2 TRBJ2-1 TRBV5-1 - TGCGCCAGCAGCTTGGTCCCGGGAGGGCCGGTCAATGAGCAGTTCTTC CASSLVPGGPVNEQFF
TRBD1 TRBJ2-1 TRBV14 few TGTGCCAGCAGCCAATCCGGGACAGGGGTTTACAATGAGCAGTTCTTC CASSQSGTGVYNEQFF
TRBD1 TRBJ2-2 TRBV6-5 - TGTGCCAGCAGTTGGACAGGGGGCACCGGGGAGCTGTTTTTT CASSWTGGTGELFF
- TRBJ2-1 TRBV29-1 - TGCAGCGTTGGTTTGGGGGACGAGCAGTTCTTC CSVGLGDEQFF
TRBD2 TRBJ2-5 TRBV4-3 - TGCGCCAGCAGCCAAGCCGGACTAGGGGCGGCGACCCAGTACTTC CASSQAGLGAATQYF
- TRBJ2-2 TRBV6-6 - TGTGCCAGCAGTTACTCCGACAGGGAGGGGTCCGGGGAGCTGTTTTTT CASSYSDREGSGELFF
- TRBJ1-1 TRBV6-2/TRBV6-3 many TGTGCCAGCTCCTCCCGGGGGAACACTGAAGCTTTCTTT CASSSRGNTEAFF
TRBD2 TRBJ2-7 TRBV6-6 few TGTGCCAGCAGTTATTCGACTAGCGGGAACTCCTACGAGCAGTACTTC CASSYSTSGNSYEQYF
TRBD1 TRBJ2-3 TRBV10-3 few TGTGCCATCAGCCGGACAGGGGTGGTAGATACGCAGTATTTT CAISRTGVVDTQYF
- TRBJ1-4 TRBV20-1 - TGCAGTGCTAATATGGGTGCAACTAATGAAAAACTGTTTTTT CSANMGATNEKLFF
- TRBJ1-1 TRBV7-2 - TGTGCCAGCAGCTCGACAGGGAACACTGAAGCTTTCTTT CASSSTGNTEAFF
- TRBJ2-3 TRBV29-1 many TGCAGCGTGGGGACCTTCACAGATACGCAGTATTTT CSVGTFTDTQYF
TRBD1 TRBJ2-7 TRBV5-1 - TGCGCCAGCAGCGTCGACAGGGGCTACGAGCAGTACTTC CASSVDRGYEQYF
- TRBJ1-3 TRBV30 - TGTGCCTGGAGTGGTAGACAGGTCCGGGGAAACACCATATATTTT CAWSGRQVRGNTIYF
- TRBJ2-7 TRBV29-1 - TGCAGCGTTGAGGGTCAGGCCGAGCAGTACTTC CSVEGQAEQYF
TRBD1 TRBJ2-5 TRBV10-2 - TGCGCCAGCAGTTCGGACAGGTACCAAGAGACCCAGTACTTC CASSSDRYQETQYF
TRBD1 TRBJ2-3 TRBV4-1 many TGCGCCAGCCAGGACAGGGGGAACACAGATACGCAGTATTTT CASQDRGNTDTQYF
- TRBJ2-3 TRBV6-2/TRBV6-3 few TGTGCCAGCAGCCGTGATACAGATACGCAGTATTTT CASSRDTDTQYF
- TRBJ1-4 TRBV23-1 few TGCGCCAGCAGTCAAGGGGCCTTTTTTGAACTGTTTTTT CASSQGAFFELFF
- TRBJ1-6 TRBV20-1 many TGCAGTGCTATGGCAAGCGCTAATTCACCCCTCCACTTT CSAMASANSPLHF
- TRBJ2-2 TRBV13 few TGTGCCAGCAGCAAAAGGGCAGGCGGGGAGCTGTTTTTT CASSKRAGGELFF
TRBD2 TRBJ2-4 TRBV4-3 - TGCGCCAGCAGCCAAGATGGGGCTAGCGGGAGTGGCATTCAGTACTTC CASSQDGASGSGIQYF
- TRBJ1-2 TRBV3-1 - TGTGCCAGCAGCTACATGGGGGCCATTTATGGCTACACCTTC CASSYMGAIYGYTF
- TRBJ2-5 TRBV7-2 - TGTGCCAGCAGCTTGGGACCTTACCAAGAGACCCAGTACTTC CASSLGPYQETQYF
- TRBJ2-5 TRBV12-3/TRBV12-4 many TGTGCCAGCAGTCCTGACAGGACCCGGGATGGGACCCAGTACTTC CASSPDRTRDGTQYF
TRBD1 TRBJ1-5 TRBV11-2 - TGTGCCAGCAGCCCGGGACAGGGGATGAGTCAGCCCCAGCATTTT CASSPGQGMSQPQHF
TRBD2 TRBJ2-4 TRBV6-2/TRBV6-3 many TGTGCCAGCAGTCTAGCGGGGGGACGAAACATTCAGTACTTC CASSLAGGRNIQYF
TRBD1 TRBJ2-7 TRBV4-3 - TGCGCCAGCAGCCACAGGACAGGGCGACGCGAGCAGTACTTC CASSHRTGRREQYF
- TRBJ1-3 TRBV6-2/TRBV6-3 many TGTGCCAGCGGTCCAGGGCCAAACACCATATATTTT CASGPGPNTIYF
TRBD2 TRBJ2-3 TRBV4-3 many TGCGCCAGCAGCCAAGATTGGGGCGGGGGGATAGATACGCAGTATTTT CASSQDWGGGIDTQYF
TRBD2 TRBJ2-3 TRBV5-1 - TGCGTCAGCAGTCCGAGGTGGACTAGCGGCACAGATACGCAGTATTTT CVSSPRWTSGTDTQYF
- TRBJ1-4 TRBV28 few TGTGCCAGCGGAAGCGGTGCAACTAATGAAAAACTGTTTTTT CASGSGATNEKLFF
- TRBJ2-7 TRBV4-2 few TGTGCCAGCAGCCAAGATCTGGCCTACGAGCAGTACTTC CASSQDLAYEQYF
- TRBJ1-5 TRBV28 - TGTGCCAGCAGCAGTGGGTACGGTGGGGGCAATCAGCCCCAGCATTTT CASSSGYGGGNQPQHF
- TRBJ2-2 TRBV24-1 many TGTGCCACCTCCGAAAGAGGACAGAACACCGGGGAGCTGTTTTTT CATSERGQNTGELFF
TRBD1 TRBJ1-1 TRBV3-1 - TGTGCCAGCAGCCAAGTTACAGGGGAAACTGAAGCTTTCTTT CASSQVTGETEAFF
- TRBJ2-5 TRBV5-1 many TGCGCCAGCAGCCCTGATTTTACAGGGAAAGAGACCCAGTACTTC CASSPDFTGKETQYF
- TRBJ2-4 TRBV28 - TGTGCCAGCAGTACCAGAGGTGGAAACATTCAGTACTTC CASSTRGGNIQYF
- TRBJ2-6 TRBV5-5 many TGTGCCAGCAGCTTGGACAGGGCTAGCTCTGGGGCCAACGTCCTGACTTTC CASSLDRASSGANVLTF
TRBD1 TRBJ2-7 TRBV19 - TGTGCCAGTTCGGGACAGGAGTCCTACGAGCAGTACTTC CASSGQESYEQYF
- TRBJ2-2 TRBV11-2 - TGTGCCAGCAGCTTTGAAGGAGCCGGGGAGCTGTTTTTT CASSFEGAGELFF
TRBD2 TRBJ2-3 TRBV7-2 - TGTGCCAGCAGCTTAGGTCTGGGGCGGGGGGGAATAGATACGCAGTATTTT CASSLGLGRGGIDTQYF
TRBD1 TRBJ1-4 TRBV27 - TGTGCCAGCAGTTCACAGGGGGGTAATGAAAAACTGTTTTTT CASSSQGGNEKLFF